This TCR beta chain was sequenced during a study of blood T cell repertoires in COVID-19. In the source study's methods: Amplifying reference gene primers gave estimates of nucleated cell counts. Assay used: immunoSEQ multiplex PCR; TCRdb lists only in-frame clones, some missing. From that table come the V and J calls and clone size; the DNA was used to work out D and trimming. This sample yields around 150,000 clones, of which approximately 80% are seen a single time; around 5% belongs to the top ten. CDR1 is MNHEY and CDR2 is SVGEGT in the germline V gene. V lost 0 bases and J 5 bases, leaving 7 bases between the germline ends. This CDR3 is 13 amino acids long.

Sequenced sample: peripheral blood. The chain recombines TRBV6-2 or TRBV6-3 with TRBJ1-1; D gene uncertain. The origin of this receptor is a woman aged 50 to 60 with acute or convalescent COVID-19. CDR3 sequence reads: CASSYSSSTEAFF. The CDR3 DNA follows: TGTGCCAGCAGTTACTCCTCCAGTACTGAAGCTTTCTTT.